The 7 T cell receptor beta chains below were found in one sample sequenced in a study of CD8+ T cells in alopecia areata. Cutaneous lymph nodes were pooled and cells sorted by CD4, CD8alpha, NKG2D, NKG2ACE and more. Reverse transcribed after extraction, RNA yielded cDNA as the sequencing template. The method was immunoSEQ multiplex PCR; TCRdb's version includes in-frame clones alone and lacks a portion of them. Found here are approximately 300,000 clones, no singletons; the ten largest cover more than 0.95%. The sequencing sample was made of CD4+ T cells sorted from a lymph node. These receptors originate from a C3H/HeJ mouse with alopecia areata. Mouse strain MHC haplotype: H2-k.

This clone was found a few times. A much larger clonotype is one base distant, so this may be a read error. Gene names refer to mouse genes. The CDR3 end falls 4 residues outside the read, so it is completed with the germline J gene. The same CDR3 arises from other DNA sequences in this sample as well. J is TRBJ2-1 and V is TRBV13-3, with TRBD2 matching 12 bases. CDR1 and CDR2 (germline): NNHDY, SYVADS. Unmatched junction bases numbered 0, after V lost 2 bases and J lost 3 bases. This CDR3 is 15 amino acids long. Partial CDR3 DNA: TGTGCCAGCAGTGAGGGACTGGGGGGCTATGCT. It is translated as CASSEGLGGYA. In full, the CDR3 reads CASSEGLGGYAEQFF.

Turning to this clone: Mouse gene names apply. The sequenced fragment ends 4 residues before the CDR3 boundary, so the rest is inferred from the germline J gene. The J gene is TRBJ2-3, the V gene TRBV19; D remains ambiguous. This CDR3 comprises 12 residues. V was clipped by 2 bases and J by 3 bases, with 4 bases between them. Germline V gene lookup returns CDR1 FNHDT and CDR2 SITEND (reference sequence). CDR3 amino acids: CASSIRAETLYF. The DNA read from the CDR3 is TGTGCCAGCAGTATCAGGGCAGAA.

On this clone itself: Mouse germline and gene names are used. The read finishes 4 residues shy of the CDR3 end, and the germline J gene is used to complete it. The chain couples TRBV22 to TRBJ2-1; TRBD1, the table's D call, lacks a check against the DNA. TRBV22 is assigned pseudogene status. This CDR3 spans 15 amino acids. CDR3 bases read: TGTGCCAGCAGTTGTTGGTCAGGGGGCTATGCT. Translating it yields CASSCWSGGYA. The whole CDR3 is CASSCWSGGYAEQFF.

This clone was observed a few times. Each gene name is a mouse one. The CDR3 loop reads CTCSASGGSNTGQLYF. The CDR3 DNA, read in part, is TGCACCTGCAGTGCCTCAGGGGGTTCAAACACCGGG. This chain uses TRBV1 with TRBJ2-2, with 7 bases fitting TRBD1. The sequence runs out 4 residues before the end of the CDR3; the remainder is reconstructed from the germline J gene. This CDR3 has 16 residues. V was pared by 3 bases and J by 0 bases, with 4 bases of the junction left unmatched. CDR1 NSQYPW and CDR2 LRSPGD come from the germline V gene (reference sequence). The whole variable domain, remainder taken from reference TRBV1 and TRBJ2-2, is VTLLEQNPRWRLVPRGQAVNLRCILKNSQYPWMSWYQQDLQKQLQWLFTLRSPGDKEVKSLPGADYLATRVTDTELRLQVANMSQGRTLYCTCSASGGSNTGQLYFGEGSKLTVL.

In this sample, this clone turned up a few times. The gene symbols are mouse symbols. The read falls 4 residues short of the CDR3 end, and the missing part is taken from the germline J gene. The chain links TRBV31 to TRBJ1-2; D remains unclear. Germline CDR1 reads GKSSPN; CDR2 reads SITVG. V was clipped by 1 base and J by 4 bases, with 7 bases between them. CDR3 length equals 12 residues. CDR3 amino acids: CAWSQGSSDYTF. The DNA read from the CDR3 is TGTGCCTGGAGTCAGGGTAGCTCC. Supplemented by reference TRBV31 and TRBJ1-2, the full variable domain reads AQTIHQWPVAEIKAVGSPLSLGCTIKGKSSPNLYWYWQATGGTLQQLFYSITVGQVESVVQLNLSASRPKDDQFILSTEKLLLSHSGFYLCAWSQGSSDYTFGSGTRLLVI.

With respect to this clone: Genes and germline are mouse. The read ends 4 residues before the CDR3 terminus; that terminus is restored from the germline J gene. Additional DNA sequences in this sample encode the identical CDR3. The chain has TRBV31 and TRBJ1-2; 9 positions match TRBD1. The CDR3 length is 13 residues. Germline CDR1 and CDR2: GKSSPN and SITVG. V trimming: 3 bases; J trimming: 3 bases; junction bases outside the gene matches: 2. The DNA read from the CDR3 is TGTGCCTGGAGAGACAGGGGGGACTCC. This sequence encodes CAWRDRGDS. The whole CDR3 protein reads CAWRDRGDSDYTF.

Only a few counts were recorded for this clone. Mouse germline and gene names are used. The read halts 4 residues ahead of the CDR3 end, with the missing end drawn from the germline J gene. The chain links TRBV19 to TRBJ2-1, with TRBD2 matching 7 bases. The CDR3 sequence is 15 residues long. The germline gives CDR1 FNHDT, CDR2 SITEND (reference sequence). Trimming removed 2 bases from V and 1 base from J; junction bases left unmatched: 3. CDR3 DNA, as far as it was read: TGTGCCAGCAGTATTCTGGGGGAGAACTATGCT. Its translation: CASSILGENYA. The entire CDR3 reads CASSILGENYAEQFF. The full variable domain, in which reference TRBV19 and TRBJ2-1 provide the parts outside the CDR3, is GGIITQTPKFLIGQEGQKLTLKCQQNFNHDTMYWYRQDSGKGLRLIYYSITENDLQKGDLSEGYDASREKKSSFSLTVTSAQKNEMAVFLCASSILGENYAEQFFGPGTRLTVL.